What follows describes a single TCR beta chain. Its antigen is unknown. The data stem from a study of cytomegalovirus exposure and HLA in healthy donors. Overall study findings and caveats: Many donors shared some public TCRs, even though most TCR sequences were rare. Researchers reported that a few CMV-associated chains were confirmed in vitro as CMV antigen-specific. The tendency of first-cohort TCR clusters to co-occur in the approximately 110 validation repertoires was identified by a subsequent analysis.

This CDR3 comprises 13 residues. V lost 4 bases, J lost 6 bases, and 12 bases lay in between. Germline-derived CDR1 and CDR2 are SGHTA and FQGTGA. Assay: immunoSEQ multiplex PCR; the TCRdb copy retains only in-frame clones and omits some. This table holds about 250,000 clones, approximately 87% found once. This TCR was sampled from a man aged 18-30 years in good health and CMV-seronegative. The rearrangement links TRBV7-3 to TRBJ1-1, with TRBD1 as a possible D gene (5 bases). The sequencing input was PBMCs. CDR3 nucleotides: TGTGCCAGCAGCTATGGGGCAGCTGCTGAAGCTTTCTTT. Protein product: CASSYGAAAEAFF.